The 5 T cell receptor beta chains below all came from one sample that was sequenced in a study of blood T cells in healthy people across ages. Together with a sample-barcoded 5' primer, a J-beta primer mix was included in a second PCR lasting roughly 6 to 12 cycles. TCRdb reprocessed the 5' RACE reads with MiXCR, giving one entry per CDR3 protein. The sample yields about 510,000 distinct CDR3 sequences, roughly a quarter seen once. These data also formed part of another study, on T cells of mothers and their children.

The sequencing sample was made of blood. These receptors were obtained from a boy younger than 10 in good health.

V and J are TRBV4-1 and TRBJ1-4; D gene ambiguous. The CDR3 runs 14 residues. CDR1 is MGHRA and CDR2 is YSYEKL in the germline V gene. V lost 3 bases, J lost 6 bases, and 11 bases lay in between. CDR3 residues: CASSQHWADEKLFF. The CDR3 region has the DNA TGCGCCAGCAGCCAGCATTGGGCAGATGAAAAACTGTTTTTT.

This clonotype was counted only a few times. This chain links TRBV24-1 with TRBJ2-4, with 11 bases that match TRBD2. Germline assignment: CDR1 KGHDR and CDR2 SFDVKD. CDR3 size: 16 residues. The trim removed 5 bases at V and 7 bases at J, leaving 9 bases unmatched. In DNA, the CDR3 is TGTGCCACCAGTGCCTTAGCGGGAGGGATGAGGAACATTCAGTACTTC. Translated, it gives CATSALAGGMRNIQYF.

The gene calls are TRBV7-6 and TRBJ2-5; D is unresolved. The J call is uncertain, as TRBJ2-7 better fits the DNA end. This CDR3 is 13 amino acids long. Germline assignment: CDR1 SGHVS and CDR2 FNYEAQ. CDR3 amino acids: CASSLDVDYEQYF. CDR3 bases: TGTGCCAGCAGCTTGGATGTGGACTACGAGCAGTACTTC.

Notes on this clonotype: Germline and junction disagree at one end, which may indicate a read error. V is TRBV24-1 and J is TRBJ2-5; TRBD2 might be the D (6 bases). CDR3 length: 12 residues. CDR1 is KGHDR, CDR2 SFDVKD, per germline. The CDR3 loop is CATSTTGETQSF. CDR3 sequence (DNA): TGTGCCACCTCTACAACGGGAGAGACCCAGTCCTTC.

The rearrangement uses TRBV9 and TRBJ2-5; 8 bases are a match to TRBD2. This CDR3 is built from 14 residues. Germline assignment: CDR1 SGDLS and CDR2 YYNGEE. The trim removed 2 bases at V and 5 bases at J, leaving 5 bases unmatched. The CDR3 coding sequence is TGTGCCAGCAGCGTGAGTAGCGGGATCGAGACCCAGTACTTC. As protein: CASSVSSGIETQYF.